This entry concerns a single TCR beta chain. The antigen remains undetermined. The data belong to a study of lymphopenia after photon versus proton radiotherapy. Study-wide results and caveats: Post-nadir TCR diversity decline inversely tracked overall survival among those who died. Better survival with proton therapy was suggested as possible, not demonstrated.

The data were produced by immunoSEQ multiplex PCR, yet TCRdb's version contains in-frame clones alone and is incomplete. The sample lists fewer than 45,000 clones; around 83% were seen once. Germline assignment: CDR1 SGHTA and CDR2 FQGNSA. This CDR3 spans 15 amino acids. V lost 3 bases to trimming and J lost 3 bases, with 13 bases between them. This clonotype originated in a woman between 65 and 79 years old with pancreatic cancer. Some clones in this sample may be carry-over from other donors' samples. This sample comprised peripheral blood, obtained from a patient treated with proton-based radiotherapy. V and J are TRBV7-2 and TRBJ2-3; D possibly corresponds to TRBD1 (5 bases). The CDR3 sequence is CASSFQGQGTDTQYF. The CDR3 bases are TGTGCCAGCAGCTTCCAGGGCCAGGGAACAGATACGCAGTATTTT.